This is a list of T cell receptor beta chains from one sample in a study of blood T cells in healthy people across ages. TCRdb independently ran MiXCR on the 5' RACE reads; one entry per CDR3 protein. This repertoire shows 550,000 to 750,000 distinct CDR3 sequences, about 21% found once; its top ten account for 3.5% to 4%. Sequences were obtained from blood. The receptors were sampled from a man between 65 and 80 years old in good health. Each CDR3 is given with its conserved first and last residue. A D gene is named only where the DNA matches it firmly. For some rows the clone size is stated as once, few or many, or as a class when expanded; others skip it.

size,D,V,J,CDR3,DNA
NA,NA,TRBV4-1,TRBJ2-7,CASSQVTDILSYEQYF,TGCGCCAGCAGCCAAGTCACGGACATACTATCCTACGAGCAGTACTTC
few,NA,TRBV27,TRBJ2-7,CASSGTSQYEQYF,TGTGCCAGCAGTGGTACTTCTCAATACGAGCAGTACTTC
few,NA,TRBV20-1,TRBJ1-1,CSARDLAGWNTEAFF,TGCAGTGCTAGAGATTTGGCAGGGTGGAACACTGAAGCTTTCTTT
NA,NA,TRBV11-2,TRBJ1-6,CASSLDRGLNSPLHF,TGTGCCAGCAGCTTAGATCGGGGCTTGAATTCACCCCTCCACTTT
few,NA,TRBV6-5,TRBJ2-7,CASSYMGFSSYEQYF,TGTGCCAGCAGTTATATGGGTTTTAGTTCCTACGAGCAGTACTTC
few,NA,TRBV6-5,TRBJ2-7,CASTRAPSHEQYF,TGTGCCAGCACACGGGCCCCCTCCCACGAGCAGTACTTC
few,TRBD2,TRBV7-3,TRBJ2-3,CASSLNGREAADTQYF,TGTGCCAGCAGCTTAAATGGTCGGGAGGCCGCAGATACGCAGTATTTT
NA,NA,TRBV5-4,TRBJ2-1,CASTTGTQYNEQFF,TGTGCCAGCACCACCGGGACTCAATACAATGAGCAGTTCTTC
NA,NA,TRBV12-3/TRBV12-4,TRBJ2-5,CASSYTGPYDQYF,TGTGCCAGCAGTTACACAGGGCCCTACGACCAGTACTTC
once,TRBD2,TRBV7-3,TRBJ2-7,CASSVLAGETYEQYF,TGTGCCAGCAGCGTACTAGCGGGAGAAACGTACGAGCAGTACTTC
few,TRBD2,TRBV5-1,TRBJ2-3,CASSLGTSGGLTDTQYF,TGCGCCAGCAGCTTGGGGACTAGCGGAGGGTTGACAGATACGCAGTATTTT
few,NA,TRBV6-1,TRBJ1-4,CASSGRPWETNEKLFF,TGTGCCAGCAGTGGGCGACCGTGGGAAACTAATGAAAAACTGTTTTTT
NA,TRBD2,TRBV14,TRBJ2-5,CASSQRGTSAETQYF,TGTGCCAGCAGCCAGCGAGGGACTAGCGCAGAGACCCAGTACTTC
NA,NA,TRBV20-1,TRBJ2-2,CSARGPGRESLTGELFF,TGCAGTGCTAGGGGCCCGGGTCGGGAGTCTCTAACCGGGGAGCTGTTTTTT
few,TRBD2,TRBV6-1,TRBJ2-3,CASRTTSGTDTQYF,TGTGCCAGCAGGACGACTAGCGGCACAGATACGCAGTATTTT
few,TRBD1,TRBV19,TRBJ2-7,CASSDRASYEQYF,TGTGCCAGTAGTGACAGGGCCTCCTACGAGCAGTACTTC
NA,TRBD2,TRBV6-6,TRBJ2-1,CASSSPTSGSIDEQFF,TGTGCCAGCAGTTCCCCGACTAGCGGGAGTATAGATGAGCAGTTCTTC
NA,TRBD1,TRBV5-1,TRBJ1-6,CASTRDRDSPLHF,TGCGCCAGTACCCGGGACAGAGATTCACCCCTCCACTTT
NA,NA,TRBV20-1,TRBJ1-4,CSANGRDAEKLFF,TGCAGTGCGAACGGGAGGGACGCTGAAAAACTGTTTTTT
once,TRBD1,TRBV20-1,TRBJ1-5,CSATKRSGQGGQPQHF,TGCAGTGCTACTAAAAGGTCGGGACAGGGGGGTCAGCCCCAGCATTTT
few,NA,TRBV5-8,TRBJ2-3,CASSPNRVQGEDTQYF,TGTGCCAGCAGCCCCAACAGGGTCCAAGGAGAAGATACGCAGTATTTT
once,NA,TRBV4-2,TRBJ1-5,CASSQDTGSNQPQHF,TGTGCCAGCAGCCAAGATACTGGCTCCAATCAGCCCCAGCATTTT
few,NA,TRBV9,TRBJ1-4,CASSDRTERGEKLFF,TGTGCCAGCAGCGACAGGACAGAGAGGGGGGAAAAACTGTTTTTT
few,TRBD1,TRBV7-9,TRBJ1-1,CASTGEGGGTEAFF,TGTGCCAGCACCGGGGAAGGGGGCGGCACTGAAGCTTTCTTT
few,NA,TRBV24-1,TRBJ2-3,CATSDAGTQRDTQYF,TGTGCCACCAGTGATGCCGGGACTCAAAGGGATACGCAGTATTTT
NA,TRBD1,TRBV7-2,TRBJ2-5,CASSLVQRQGGQQYF,TGTGCCAGCAGCTTAGTGCAGCGACAGGGGGGCCAACAGTACTTC
few,NA,TRBV5-4,TRBJ2-5,CASRRTREETQYF,TGTGCCAGCCGCCGTACTAGGGAAGAGACCCAGTACTTC
NA,NA,TRBV7-9,TRBJ1-4,CASSPRLGHEKLFF,TGTGCCAGCAGCCCCAGGCTAGGACATGAAAAACTGTTTTTT
few,TRBD1,TRBV29-1,TRBJ1-1,CSVEDHRGTEAFF,TGCAGCGTTGAAGATCACAGGGGGACTGAAGCTTTCTTT
NA,NA,TRBV6-1,TRBJ2-5,CASLVSLQDRQYF,TGTGCCAGCCTCGTCTCTTTACAGGACCGGCAGTACTTC
few,NA,TRBV5-1,TRBJ1-1,CASSRDSRGPNTEAFF,TGCGCCAGCAGCCGGGACTCTAGGGGACCGAACACTGAAGCTTTCTTT
NA,NA,TRBV7-2,TRBJ1-6,CASSLRLAPLHF,TGTGCCAGCAGCCTCCGTTTGGCACCCCTCCACTTT
few,TRBD1,TRBV11-2,TRBJ1-4,CASSLRTGREKLFF,TGTGCCAGCAGCTTACGGACAGGCCGCGAAAAACTGTTTTTT
few,TRBD1,TRBV29-1,TRBJ2-2,CSVGQGSTNTGELFF,TGCAGCGTCGGACAGGGGTCGACGAACACCGGGGAGCTGTTTTTT
NA,TRBD2,TRBV28,TRBJ2-3,CASTLLAGADTQYF,TGTGCCAGCACCCTCCTAGCGGGGGCAGATACGCAGTATTTT
NA,NA,TRBV25-1,TRBJ1-6,CASSELSGSPLHF,TGTGCCAGCAGTGAATTGTCGGGATCACCCCTCCACTTT
NA,TRBD2,TRBV20-1,TRBJ2-3,CSAPASGRTGRTDTQYF,TGCAGTGCTCCCGCTAGCGGGAGGACGGGTAGGACAGATACGCAGTATTTT
once,NA,TRBV12-3/TRBV12-4,TRBJ1-5,CASSLAWESNQPQHF,TGTGCCAGCAGTTTAGCGTGGGAGAGCAATCAGCCCCAGCATTTT
few,NA,TRBV27,TRBJ2-5,CASSLRFGETQYF,TGTGCCAGCAGTTTAAGGTTCGGTGAGACCCAGTACTTC
few,NA,TRBV7-9,TRBJ2-5,CASSLTRGTETQYF,TGTGCCAGCAGCTTGACCCGGGGTACGGAGACCCAGTACTTC
many,TRBD2,TRBV24-1,TRBJ2-3,CATSDAGGQNTQYF,TGTGCCACCAGTGATGCGGGGGGGCAAAATACGCAGTATTTT
few,NA,TRBV5-5,TRBJ2-7,CASGTAGQYEQYF,TGTGCCAGCGGCACCGCCGGACAGTACGAGCAGTACTTC
NA,TRBD1,TRBV7-2,TRBJ1-4,CASSLSLGRGGLFF,TGTGCCAGCAGCTTAAGTTTGGGCAGGGGGGGACTGTTTTTT
few,TRBD2,TRBV6-1,TRBJ2-7,CASSEPAGGHPYEQYF,TGTGCCAGCAGTGAACCAGCGGGAGGGCACCCTTACGAGCAGTACTTC
NA,NA,TRBV10-3,TRBJ2-7,CAIRDGTYEQYF,TGCGCCATCCGGGACGGAACCTACGAGCAGTACTTC
few,NA,TRBV6-1,TRBJ2-4,CASSSERGNIQYF,TGTGCCAGCAGTTCGGAGAGAGGAAACATTCAGTACTTC
few,NA,TRBV9,TRBJ2-5,CASTLTSGETSETQYF,TGTGCCAGCACCCTGACATCGGGGGAGACAAGTGAGACCCAGTACTTC
NA,NA,TRBV5-5,TRBJ1-2,CASSLSPNYGYTF,TGTGCCAGCAGCCTCAGCCCTAACTATGGCTACACCTTC
few,NA,TRBV12-3/TRBV12-4,TRBJ2-5,CASSPRSAETQYF,TGTGCCAGCAGTCCCCGATCCGCGGAGACCCAGTACTTC
few,TRBD1,TRBV4-1,TRBJ2-2,CASSRGTALNTGELFF,TGCGCCAGCAGCCGGGGGACAGCCCTGAACACCGGGGAGCTGTTTTTT
NA,TRBD2,TRBV3-1,TRBJ2-1,CASSSPSGSWSGEQFF,TGTGCCAGCAGCTCCCCCAGCGGGAGTTGGTCGGGGGAGCAGTTCTTC
few,NA,TRBV27,TRBJ2-5,CASSRIYRDQETQYF,TGTGCCAGCAGTCGAATCTACAGGGACCAAGAGACCCAGTACTTC
NA,NA,TRBV6-2/TRBV6-3,TRBJ2-2,CASSYSGVNTGELFF,TGTGCCAGCAGTTACTCCGGAGTTAACACCGGGGAGCTGTTTTTT
NA,TRBD1,TRBV20-1,TRBJ2-3,CSVMDRGGTDTQYF,TGCAGTGTTATGGACAGGGGGGGCACAGATACGCAGTATTTT
NA,NA,TRBV5-1,TRBJ2-7,CASSRGFSYEQYF,TGCGCCAGCAGCAGGGGGTTTTCCTACGAGCAGTACTTC
NA,NA,TRBV7-3,TRBJ2-3,CASSSDGLAMDTQYF,TGTGCCAGCAGCTCCGACGGATTAGCGATGGATACGCAGTATTTT
few,NA,TRBV30,TRBJ1-1,CAWSVHEGFRTEAFF,TGTGCCTGGAGTGTACATGAGGGATTTCGGACTGAAGCTTTCTTT
few,TRBD2,TRBV7-2,TRBJ2-5,CASSLSPSGTQETQYF,TGTGCCAGCAGCTTATCCCCTAGCGGTACTCAAGAGACCCAGTACTTC
NA,NA,TRBV4-3,TRBJ2-5,CASSQESRPQETQYF,TGCGCCAGCAGCCAAGAATCCAGGCCGCAAGAGACCCAGTACTTC